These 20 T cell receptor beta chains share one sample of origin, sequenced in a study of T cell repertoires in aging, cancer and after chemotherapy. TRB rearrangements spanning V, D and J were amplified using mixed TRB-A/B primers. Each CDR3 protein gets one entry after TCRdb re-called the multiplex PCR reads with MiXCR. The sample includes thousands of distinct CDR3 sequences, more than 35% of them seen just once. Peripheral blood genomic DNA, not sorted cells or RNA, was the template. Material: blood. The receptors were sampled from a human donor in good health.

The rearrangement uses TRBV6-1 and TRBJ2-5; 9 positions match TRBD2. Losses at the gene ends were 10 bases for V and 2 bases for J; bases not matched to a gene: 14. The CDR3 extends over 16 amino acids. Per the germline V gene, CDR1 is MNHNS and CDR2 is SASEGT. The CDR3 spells CANRLLAGAAQETQYF. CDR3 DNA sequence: TGTGCCAACCGCCTATTAGCGGGAGCCGCACAAGAGACCCAGTACTTC.

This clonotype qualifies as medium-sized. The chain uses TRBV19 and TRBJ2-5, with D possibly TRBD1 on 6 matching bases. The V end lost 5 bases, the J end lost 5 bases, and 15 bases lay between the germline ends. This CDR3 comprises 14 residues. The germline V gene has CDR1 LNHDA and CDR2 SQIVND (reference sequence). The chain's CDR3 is CASSPTGWEETQYF. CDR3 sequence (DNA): TGTGCCAGTAGTCCTACAGGGTGGGAGGAGACCCAGTACTTC. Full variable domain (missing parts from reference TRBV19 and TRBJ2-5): DGGITQSPKYLFRKEGQNVTLSCEQNLNHDAMYWYRQDPGQGLRLIYYSQIVNDFQKGDIAEGYSVSREKKESFPLTVTSAQKNPTAFYLCASSPTGWEETQYFGPGTRLLVL.

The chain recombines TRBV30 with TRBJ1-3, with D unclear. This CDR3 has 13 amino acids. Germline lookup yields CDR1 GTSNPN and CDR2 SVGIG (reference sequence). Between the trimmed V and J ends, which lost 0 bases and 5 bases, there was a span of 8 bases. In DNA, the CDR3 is TGTGCCTGGAGTGTAAGCGGCCGAAACACCATATATTTT. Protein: CAWSVSGRNTIYF.

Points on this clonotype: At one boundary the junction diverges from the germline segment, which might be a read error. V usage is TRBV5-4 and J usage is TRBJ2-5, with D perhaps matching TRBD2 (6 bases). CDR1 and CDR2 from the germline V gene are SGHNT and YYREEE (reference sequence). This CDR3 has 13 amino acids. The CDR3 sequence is CASSLGTQETQYF. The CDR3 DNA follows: TGCGCCAGCAGCTTGGGGACTCAAGAGACCCAGTACTTC.

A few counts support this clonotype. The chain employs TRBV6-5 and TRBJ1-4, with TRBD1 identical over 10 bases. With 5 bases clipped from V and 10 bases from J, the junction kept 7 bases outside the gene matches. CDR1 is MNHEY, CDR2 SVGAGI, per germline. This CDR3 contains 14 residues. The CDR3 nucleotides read TGTGCCAGCAGTGACAGGGGGCTAAGAGGAAAACTGTTTTTT. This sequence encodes CASSDRGLRGKLFF.

The CDR3 sequence: CASSLPGRTEAFF. The DNA for the CDR3 is TGTGCCAGCAGCTTGCCAGGGCGCACTGAAGCTTTCTTT. V usage is TRBV5-4 and J usage is TRBJ1-1; tentative D call: TRBD1 (5 bases). This CDR3 region has 13 residues. Trimming pared 1 base from V and 4 bases from J, leaving 8 bases between. Germline values: CDR1 SGHNT, CDR2 YYREEE (reference sequence).

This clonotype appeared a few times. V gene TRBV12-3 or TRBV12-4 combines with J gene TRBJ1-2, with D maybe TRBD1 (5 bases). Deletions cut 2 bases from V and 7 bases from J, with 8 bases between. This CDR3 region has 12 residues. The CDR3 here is CASSLSQGGYTF. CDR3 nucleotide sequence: TGTGCCAGCAGTTTATCCCAGGGTGGCTACACCTTC.

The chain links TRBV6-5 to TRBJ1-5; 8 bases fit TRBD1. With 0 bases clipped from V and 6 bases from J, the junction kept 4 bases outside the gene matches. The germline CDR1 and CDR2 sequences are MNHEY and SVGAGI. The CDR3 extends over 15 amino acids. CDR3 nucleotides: TGTGCCAGCAGTTACTCGACCGACAGGGGTCAGCCCCAGCATTTT. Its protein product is CASSYSTDRGQPQHF.

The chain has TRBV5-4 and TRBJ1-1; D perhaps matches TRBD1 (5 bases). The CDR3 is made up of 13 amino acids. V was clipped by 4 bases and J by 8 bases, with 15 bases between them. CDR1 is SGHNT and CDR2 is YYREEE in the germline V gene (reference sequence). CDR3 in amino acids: CASSPGGRPEAFF. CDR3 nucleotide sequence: TGTGCCAGCAGCCCGGGGGGGAGGCCAGAAGCTTTCTTT.

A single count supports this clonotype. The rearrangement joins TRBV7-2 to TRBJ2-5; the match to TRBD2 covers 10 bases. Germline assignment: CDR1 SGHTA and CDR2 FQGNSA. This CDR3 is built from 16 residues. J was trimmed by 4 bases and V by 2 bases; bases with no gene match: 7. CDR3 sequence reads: CASSLMASGSSETQYF. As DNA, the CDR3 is TGTGCCAGCAGCTTAATGGCTAGCGGGAGTTCAGAGACCCAGTACTTC. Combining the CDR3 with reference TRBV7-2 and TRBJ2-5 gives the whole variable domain GAGVSQSPSNKVTEKGKDVELRCDPISGHTALYWYRQSLGQGLEFLIYFQGNSAPDKSGLPSDRFSAERTGGSVSTLTIQRTQQEDSAVYLCASSLMASGSSETQYFGPGTRLLVL.

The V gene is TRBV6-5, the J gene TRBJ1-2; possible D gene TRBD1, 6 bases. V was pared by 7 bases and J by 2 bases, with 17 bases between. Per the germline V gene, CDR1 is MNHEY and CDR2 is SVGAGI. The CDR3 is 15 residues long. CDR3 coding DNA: TGTGCCAGCACCCAGGGCAGAGGGGGGAACTATGGCTACACCTTC. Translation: CASTQGRGGNYGYTF.

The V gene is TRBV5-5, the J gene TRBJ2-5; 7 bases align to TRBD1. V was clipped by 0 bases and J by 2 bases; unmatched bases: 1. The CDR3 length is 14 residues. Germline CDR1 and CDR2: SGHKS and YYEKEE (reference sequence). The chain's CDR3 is CASSLGDRQETQYF. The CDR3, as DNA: TGTGCCAGCAGCTTGGGGGACAGACAAGAGACCCAGTACTTC. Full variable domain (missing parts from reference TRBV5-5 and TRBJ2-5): DAGVTQSPTHLIKTRGQQVTLRCSPISGHKSVSWYQQVLGQGPQFIFQYYEKEERGRGNFPDRFSARQFPNYSSELNVNALLLGDSALYLCASSLGDRQETQYFGPGTRLLVL.

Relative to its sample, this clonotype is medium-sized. In DNA form, the CDR3 reads TGTGCCGCGGGCAGCTCCTACGAGCAGTACTTC. Translated, it gives CAAGSSYEQYF. The rearrangement joins TRBV6-5 to TRBJ2-7; TRBD2 might be the D (5 bases). With 11 bases removed from V and 0 bases from J, the gap between germline ends came to 8 bases. Germline CDR1 reads MNHEY; CDR2 reads SVGAGI. CDR3 length: 11 amino acids.

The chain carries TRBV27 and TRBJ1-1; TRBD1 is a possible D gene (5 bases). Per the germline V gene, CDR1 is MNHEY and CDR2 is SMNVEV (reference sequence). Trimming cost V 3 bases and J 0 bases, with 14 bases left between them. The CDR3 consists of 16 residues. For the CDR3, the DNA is TGTGCCAGCAGTTTGGACAAAGGCCCCATGAACACTGAAGCTTTCTTT. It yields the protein CASSLDKGPMNTEAFF.

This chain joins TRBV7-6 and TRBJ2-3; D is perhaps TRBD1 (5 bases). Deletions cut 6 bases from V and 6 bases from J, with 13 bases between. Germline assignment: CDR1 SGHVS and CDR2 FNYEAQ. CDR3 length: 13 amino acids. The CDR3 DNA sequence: TGTGCCAGCAGGCCGAAGGGGCGGGATACGCAGTATTTT. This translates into CASRPKGRDTQYF.

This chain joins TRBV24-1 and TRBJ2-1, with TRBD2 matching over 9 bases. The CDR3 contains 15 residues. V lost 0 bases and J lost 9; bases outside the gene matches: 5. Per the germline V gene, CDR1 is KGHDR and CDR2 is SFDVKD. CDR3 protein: CATSDLSSGALEQFF. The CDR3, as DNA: TGTGCCACCAGTGATTTGTCTAGCGGGGCCCTTGAGCAGTTCTTC.

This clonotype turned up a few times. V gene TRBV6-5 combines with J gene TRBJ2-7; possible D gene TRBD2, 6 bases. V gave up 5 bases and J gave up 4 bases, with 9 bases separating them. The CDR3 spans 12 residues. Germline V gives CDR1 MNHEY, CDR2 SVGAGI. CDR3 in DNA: TGTGCCAGCAGTGCGGGACTTTACGAGCAGTACTTC. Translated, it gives CASSAGLYEQYF.

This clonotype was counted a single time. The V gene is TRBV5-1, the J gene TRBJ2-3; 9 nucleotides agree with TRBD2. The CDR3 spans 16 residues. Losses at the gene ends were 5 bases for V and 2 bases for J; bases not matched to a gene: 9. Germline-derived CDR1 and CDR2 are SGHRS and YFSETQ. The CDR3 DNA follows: TGCGCCAGCAGGTCGGGAGCGGGGGGATTCACAGATACGCAGTATTTT. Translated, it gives CASRSGAGGFTDTQYF.

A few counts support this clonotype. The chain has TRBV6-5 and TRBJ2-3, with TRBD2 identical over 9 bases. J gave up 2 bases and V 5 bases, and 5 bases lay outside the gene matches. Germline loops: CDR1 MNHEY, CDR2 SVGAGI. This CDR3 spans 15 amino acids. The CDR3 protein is CASSPLAGPTDTQYF. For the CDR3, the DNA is TGTGCCAGCAGTCCCCTAGCGGGACCCACAGATACGCAGTATTTT.

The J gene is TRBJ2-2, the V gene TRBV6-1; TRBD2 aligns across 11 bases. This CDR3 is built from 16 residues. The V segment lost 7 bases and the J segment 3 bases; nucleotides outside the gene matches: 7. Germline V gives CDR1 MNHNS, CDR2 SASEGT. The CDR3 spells CASTRTSGLYTGELFF. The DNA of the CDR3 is TGTGCCAGCACCCGGACTAGCGGGTTATACACCGGGGAGCTGTTTTTT.